A selection of T cell receptor beta chains follows, all from one sample in a study of long-term antiretroviral therapy in people with HIV. Here immunoSEQ multiplex PCR was the method, and the copy in TCRdb shows in-frame clones only, minus some. Of tens of thousands of clones listed, roughly 87% were seen once; the top ten hold around 6.1%. The source material was unsorted PBMCs, sampled 0.6 years after starting antiretroviral therapy. These receptors were collected from a man between 18 and 29 years old with HIV. Both conserved end residues are part of each CDR3. A D gene is named only where the DNA matches it firmly. Clone sizes are given selectively: once, few, many, or a class where the clone is expanded.

v_gene	j_gene	abundance	d_gene	CDR3aa	CDR3nt
TRBV7-2	TRBJ2-7	once	NA	CASSLGGQGVGYEQYF	TGTGCCAGCAGCTTAGGGGGGCAAGGAGTTGGTTACGAGCAGTACTTC
TRBV30	TRBJ1-4	NA	TRBD1	CAWSVQGEKLFF	TGTGCCTGGAGTGTACAGGGGGAAAAACTGTTTTTT
TRBV6-5	TRBJ1-2	NA	NA	CASRPDANYGYTF	TGTGCCAGCCGACCGGACGCTAACTATGGCTACACCTTC
TRBV19	TRBJ2-7	once	NA	CASSMTLHSEQYF	TGTGCCAGTAGTATGACCCTTCACAGCGAGCAGTACTTC
TRBV5-8	TRBJ1-1	NA	NA	CASSPEGTLNTEAFF	TGTGCCAGCAGCCCTGAAGGGACATTGAACACTGAAGCTTTCTTT
TRBV6-5	TRBJ1-1	NA	NA	CASSKRDGRAEAFF	TGTGCCAGCAGTAAGCGGGACGGCAGGGCTGAAGCTTTCTTT
TRBV4-3	TRBJ2-1	NA	NA	CASSQELSGHPYEQFF	TGCGCCAGCAGCCAAGAACTTTCCGGACACCCCTATGAGCAGTTCTTC
TRBV4-3	TRBJ2-7	NA	NA	CASSRMDVGIIYEQYF	TGCGCCAGCAGCCGAATGGACGTAGGCATCATCTACGAGCAGTACTTC
TRBV7-8	TRBJ2-7	NA	NA	CASSLLDEQYF	TGTGCCAGCAGCTTACTTGACGAGCAGTACTTC
TRBV11-3	TRBJ2-3	NA	TRBD2	CASSSTPAGSGDTQYF	TGTGCCAGCAGCTCGACCCCAGCGGGGTCGGGGGATACGCAGTATTTT